This T cell receptor (beta chain) appears in the sequencing data of a study of control samples from healthy donors and cancer patients. Sequencing used immunoSEQ multiplex PCR; TCRdb keeps in-frame clones, though not all of them. The sample gives some 73,000 clones, 94% of which show up once; about 6% is in the top ten. Trimming took 2 bases from V and 0 from J, leaving 7 bases between them. CDR3 length: 14 residues. Per germline, CDR1 MNHEY and CDR2 SVGAGI. This rearrangement joins TRBV6-5 to TRBJ1-1; D is possibly TRBD1 (5 bases). The TCR was taken from a woman aged 40 to 50 in good health. The material sequenced was blood. CDR3 nucleotides: TGTGCCAGCAGTTACGAGGGGTTGAACACTGAAGCTTTCTTT. Its protein product is CASSYEGLNTEAFF.